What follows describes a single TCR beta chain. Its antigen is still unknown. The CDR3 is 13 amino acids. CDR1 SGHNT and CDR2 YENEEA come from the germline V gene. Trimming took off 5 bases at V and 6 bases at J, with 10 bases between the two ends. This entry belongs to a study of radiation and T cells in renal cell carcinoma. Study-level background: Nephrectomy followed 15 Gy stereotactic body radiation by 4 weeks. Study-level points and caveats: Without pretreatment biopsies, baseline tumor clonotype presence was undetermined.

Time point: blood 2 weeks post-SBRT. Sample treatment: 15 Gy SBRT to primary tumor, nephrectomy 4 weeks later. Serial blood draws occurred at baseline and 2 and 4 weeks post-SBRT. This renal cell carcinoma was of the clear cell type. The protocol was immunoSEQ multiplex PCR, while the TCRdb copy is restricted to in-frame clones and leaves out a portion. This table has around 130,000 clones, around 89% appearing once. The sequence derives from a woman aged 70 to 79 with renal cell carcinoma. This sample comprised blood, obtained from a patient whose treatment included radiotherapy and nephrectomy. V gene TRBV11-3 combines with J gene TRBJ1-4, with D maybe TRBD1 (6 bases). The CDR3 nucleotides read TGTGCCAGCAGCCCAAACAGGGATGAAAAACTGTTTTTT. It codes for CASSPNRDEKLFF.